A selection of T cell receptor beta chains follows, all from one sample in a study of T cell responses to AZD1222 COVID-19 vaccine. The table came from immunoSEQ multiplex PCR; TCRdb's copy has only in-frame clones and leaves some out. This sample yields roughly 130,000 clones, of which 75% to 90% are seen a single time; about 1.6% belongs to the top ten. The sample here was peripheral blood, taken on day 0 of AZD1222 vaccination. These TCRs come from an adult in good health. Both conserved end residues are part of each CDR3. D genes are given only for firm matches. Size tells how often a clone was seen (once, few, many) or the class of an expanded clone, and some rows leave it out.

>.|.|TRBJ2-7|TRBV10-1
TGCGCCAGCAGTGAAAGGACATCCTACGAGCAGTACTTC
CASSERTSYEQYF
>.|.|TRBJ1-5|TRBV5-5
TGTGCCAGCAGCTTCCTAGAAGGGCCCCAGCATTTT
CASSFLEGPQHF
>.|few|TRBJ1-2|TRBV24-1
TGTGCCACCAGTGATCCCCGACAGGCGCTCTATGGCTACACCTTC
CATSDPRQALYGYTF
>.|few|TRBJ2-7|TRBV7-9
TGTGCCAGCAGCTCCTCGGGTCAGGTCGGCTACGAGCAGTACTTC
CASSSSGQVGYEQYF
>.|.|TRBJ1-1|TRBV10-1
TGCGCCAGCAGTGCCGGGACACGACGGAACACTGAAGCTTTCTTT
CASSAGTRRNTEAFF
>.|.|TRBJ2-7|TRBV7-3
TGTGCCAGCAGCTTAGGGTCAGGGAAGGAGCAGTACTTC
CASSLGSGKEQYF
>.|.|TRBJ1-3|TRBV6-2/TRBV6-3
TGTGCCAGCAGTTACACCTTGTTGGGAAACACCATATATTTT
CASSYTLLGNTIYF
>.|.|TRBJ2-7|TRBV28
TGTGCCAGCAGGCACTACGAGCAGTACTTC
CASRHYEQYF
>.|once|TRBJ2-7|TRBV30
TGTGCCTGGATTAGGTCTTCCTACGAGCAGTACTTC
CAWIRSSYEQYF
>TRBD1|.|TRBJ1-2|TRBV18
TGTGCCAGCTCATCCGACAGGGGGCGCGATGGCTACACCTTC
CASSSDRGRDGYTF
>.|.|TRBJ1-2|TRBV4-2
TGTGCCAGCAGCCAAAAGGAAAACTATGGCTACACCTTC
CASSQKENYGYTF
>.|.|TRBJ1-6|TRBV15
TGTGCCACCAGCAGAGTCCGGCAGGGGTTTAATTCACCCCTCCACTTT
CATSRVRQGFNSPLHF
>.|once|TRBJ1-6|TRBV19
TGTGCCAGTACCTTTTCGATTAATTCACCCCTCCACTTT
CASTFSINSPLHF
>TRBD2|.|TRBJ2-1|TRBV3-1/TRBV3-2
TGTGCCAGCAGTAGCGGGTGGAGCTCCTACAATGAGCAGTTCTTC
CASSSGWSSYNEQFF
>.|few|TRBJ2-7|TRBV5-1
TGCGCCAGCAGCTTGGTGGAGGTGGGCGAGCAGTACTTC
CASSLVEVGEQYF
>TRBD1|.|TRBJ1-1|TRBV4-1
TGCGCCAGCAGCCAGCCCGGGACAGGGAGAAACTCTGAAGCTTTCTTT
CASSQPGTGRNSEAFF
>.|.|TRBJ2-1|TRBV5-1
TGCGCCAGCAGCTCCCTGACAGGCGTAAGGGATGAGCAGTTCTTC
CASSSLTGVRDEQFF
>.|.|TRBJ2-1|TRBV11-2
TGTGCCAGCAGCTCTCCTGAGACCTACAATGAGCAGTTCTTC
CASSSPETYNEQFF
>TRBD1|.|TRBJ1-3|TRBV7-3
TGTGCCAGCAGTCAGACAGGGGGCTCTGGAAACACCATATATTTT
CASSQTGGSGNTIYF
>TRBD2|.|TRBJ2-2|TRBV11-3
TGTGCCAGCAGCTCAGTCCAGGGACTAGCAAGCGGGGAGCTGTTTTTT
CASSSVQGLASGELFF
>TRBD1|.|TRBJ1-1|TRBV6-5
TGTGCCAGCAGTTACTCGCCCGGACAGGGAAGGAAAGCTTTCTTT
CASSYSPGQGRKAFF
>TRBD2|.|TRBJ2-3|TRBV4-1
TGCGCCAGCAGCCTTACCTCACCGGGACTAGCGGGGGGAGGCACAGATACGCAGTATTTT
CASSLTSPGLAGGGTDTQYF
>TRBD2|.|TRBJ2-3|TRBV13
TGTGCCAGCAGCTCGGGACTAGCGGGAGAGCAGACTAGCACAGATACGCAGTATTTT
CASSSGLAGEQTSTDTQYF
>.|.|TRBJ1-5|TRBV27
TGTGCCAGCAGTTCCGTCGGGCTTGCGGGGCAGCCCCAGCATTTT
CASSSVGLAGQPQHF
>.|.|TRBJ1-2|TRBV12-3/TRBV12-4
TGTGCCAGCAGTTTTCGGGGTAGATATGGCTACACCTTC
CASSFRGRYGYTF
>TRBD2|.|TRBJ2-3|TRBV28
TGTGCCAGCAGTCCCCTTGGCGGGAGGAGGTTCGATACGCAGTATTTT
CASSPLGGRRFDTQYF
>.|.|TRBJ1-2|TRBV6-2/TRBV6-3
TGTGCCAGCAGTGGCAGGGCTGACTATGGCTACACCTTC
CASSGRADYGYTF
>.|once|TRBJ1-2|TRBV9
TGTGCCAGCAGCCCCGTTGATCTCTATGGCTACACCTTC
CASSPVDLYGYTF